This T cell receptor beta chain was captured in a study of OX40 agonist ivuxolimab in advanced cancers. Study summary: Patients were around 83% male with ages roughly 20 to 80, mean around 61. Participants could have had prior anti-PD-1, anti-PD-L1 or anti-CTLA-4 therapy, and about 40% had some. There were three patients with partial responses, one having hepatocellular carcinoma and two cutaneous melanoma.

Note on this clone: Its antigen is not known.

V dropped 7 bases and J dropped 10 bases, with 14 bases sitting between them. The germline CDR1 and CDR2 sequences are MNHNY and SVGAGI (reference sequence). CDR3 length: 12 amino acids. Assay: immunoSEQ multiplex PCR; the TCRdb copy retains only in-frame clones and omits some. In the table there are around 75,000 clones, 80% to 90% of which are singletons. Regarding the study as a whole: Not determined was the antigen specificity of the expanded peripheral T cells.

The rearrangement uses TRBV6-6 and TRBJ2-1; D unresolved. The sequence was collected from an adult with an advanced solid tumor such as melanoma, head and neck, liver or kidney cancer. Source: CD4+ or CD8+ T cells sorted from blood, taken in a trial of the OX40 agonist ivuxolimab. CDR3: CASKVAMGEQFF. CDR3 coding DNA: TGTGCCAGCAAAGTCGCTATGGGCGAGCAGTTCTTC.